This TCR beta chain was identified during a study of beta chain features in type 1 diabetes. Study-wide results and limits: All four CD4+ subsets from Type 1 diabetes patients carried moderately but significantly shorter TCRB CDR3s.

Details on this clone: Its antigen is currently unknown.

The investigators reverse transcribed all of the isolated RNA, so they sequenced expressed TCRB transcripts. The average output of naive, central memory and regulatory T cell samples was several million reads. Assay: immunoSEQ multiplex PCR; the TCRdb copy retains only in-frame clones and omits some. The sample shows 500,000 to 650,000 clones, around 12% of them seen only once. In germline, CDR1 is MDHEN, CDR2 SYDVKM. The germline V and J ends were trimmed by 4 bases and 6 bases, with 22 bases remaining between them. The CDR3 is 16 residues long. This TCR came from a man aged 30 to 39 with type 1 diabetes. The J gene is TRBJ2-7, the V gene TRBV28; possible D gene TRBD1, 6 bases. The material sequenced was naive CD4+ T cells from blood. The CDR3 protein is CASSSWTADLRAEQYF. The CDR3 DNA reads as TGTGCCAGCAGTTCGTGGACAGCCGACCTGAGGGCCGAGCAGTACTTC. The full variable domain, completed using reference TRBV28 and TRBJ2-7, is DVKVTQSSRYLVKRTGEKVFLECVQDMDHENMFWYRQDPGLGLRLIYFSYDVKMKEKGDIPEGYSVSREKKERFSLILESASTNQTSMYLCASSSWTADLRAEQYFGPGTRLTVT.